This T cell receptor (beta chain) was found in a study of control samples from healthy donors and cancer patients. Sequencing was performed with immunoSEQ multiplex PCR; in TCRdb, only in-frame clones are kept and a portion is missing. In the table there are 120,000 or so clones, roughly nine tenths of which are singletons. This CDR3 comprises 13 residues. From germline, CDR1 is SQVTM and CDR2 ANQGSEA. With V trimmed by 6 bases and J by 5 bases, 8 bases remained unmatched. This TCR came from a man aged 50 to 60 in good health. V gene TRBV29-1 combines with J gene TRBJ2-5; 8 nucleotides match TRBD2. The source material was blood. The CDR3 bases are TGCAGCGTAGACGTTAGCGGGGCGGAGACCCAGTACTTC. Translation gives CSVDVSGAETQYF.